Many counts were recorded for the clone carrying this T cell receptor (beta chain). Other DNA sequences in the sample encode the same CDR3. Assay execution proceeded at the deep level. The protocol was immunoSEQ multiplex PCR, while the TCRdb copy is restricted to in-frame clones and leaves out a portion. The sample yields around 440,000 clones, about 74% seen once. This sample is part of a study of shared clonotypes between healthy human individuals. The CDR3 runs to 11 residues. Germline V lookup: CDR1 DFQATT, CDR2 SNEGSKA (reference sequence). Trimming removed 2 bases from V and 1 base from J, with 3 bases in between.

The J gene is TRBJ2-7, the V gene TRBV20-1, with D hard to call. The receptor comes from a woman in her forties in good health. Some clones in this sample may be carry-over from other donors' samples. Sequenced material: PBMCs. CDR3 nucleotides: TGCAGTGCTAGACTATCCTACGAGCAGTACTTC. Its translation is CSARLSYEQYF.